Presented here are 5 T cell receptor beta chains from one specimen sequenced in a study of T cells in localized non-small cell lung cancer. Sequencing used immunoSEQ multiplex PCR; TCRdb keeps in-frame clones, though not all of them. The profile shows approximately 21,000 clones, approximately 91% of them singletons. Here the sequenced sample was peripheral blood mononuclear cells, taken before any cancer treatment. These receptor sequences come from a male donor at least 60 years old with stage II lung adenocarcinoma.

The chain links TRBV6-1 to TRBJ2-7, with D perhaps matching TRBD1 (6 bases). The CDR3 runs to 13 residues. Per the germline V gene, CDR1 is MNHNS and CDR2 is SASEGT. Trimming took off 8 bases at V and 3 bases at J, with 14 bases between the two ends. In DNA, the CDR3 is TGTGCCAGCTCAGGACAGCTGGGCTACGAGCAGTACTTC. Translation gives CASSGQLGYEQYF.

This clone has a single count. V and J are TRBV28 and TRBJ2-5, with TRBD1 matching over 7 bases. This CDR3 has 18 amino acids. The J segment lost 0 bases and the V segment lost 2 bases, leaving 12 bases of the junction unmatched. The germline gives CDR1 MDHEN, CDR2 SYDVKM. The CDR3 loop reads CASSLRVGGRGNQETQYF. CDR3 in DNA: TGTGCCAGCAGTTTAAGGGTAGGGGGCAGGGGGAACCAAGAGACCCAGTACTTC.

The chain couples TRBV9 to TRBJ2-3; D might be TRBD2 (5 bases). Deletions cut 2 bases from V and 3 bases from J, with 13 bases between. CDR3 length equals 15 residues. CDR1 is SGDLS and CDR2 is YYNGEE in the germline V gene. The CDR3 DNA sequence: TGTGCCAGCAGCGTGGGCGTAAGGGAGACAGATACGCAGTATTTT. It translates to CASSVGVRETDTQYF.

Worth noting for this clone: Given a far larger clone just one base away, this is likely a sequencing read error. The rearrangement uses TRBV5-6 and TRBJ1-1, with TRBD1 identical over 7 bases. V lost 3 bases to trimming and J lost 1 base; unmatched junction nucleotides: 6. CDR1 and CDR2 (germline): SGHDT, YYEEEE. The CDR3 runs to 15 residues. Written as DNA, the CDR3 is TGTGCCAGCAGCTACGGACAGGTCACGAACACTGAAGCTTTCTTT. Its translation: CASSYGQVTNTEAFF. The full variable domain, with the rest looked up from reference TRBV5-6 and TRBJ1-1, is DAGVTQSPTHLIKTRGQQVTLRCSPKSGHDTVSWYQQALGQGPQFIFQYYEEEERQRGNFPDRFSGHQFPNYSSELNVNALLLGDSALYLCASSYGQVTNTEAFFGQGTRLTVV.

The chain combines TRBV23-1 with TRBJ1-1; 7 positions match TRBD1. TRBV23-1 is designated an ORF whose function remains uncertain. J was trimmed by 3 bases and V by 4 bases; bases with no gene match: 11. The CDR3 contains 16 residues. The CDR3 loop reads CASSLPTGNKYTEAFF. The CDR3 DNA reads as TGCGCCAGCAGTCTACCGACAGGGAATAAGTACACTGAAGCTTTCTTT.